This T cell receptor beta chain was sequenced for a study of radiotherapy plus CTLA-4 blockade in lung cancer (dated by TCRdb to the late 2010s). Regarding the study in general: Objective responses were observed in about a sixth of enrolled patients, and disease control was achieved in approximately 30%. General study outcomes and caveats: The strongest predictors of response, as reported, were early dynamic changes in blood T cell clones along with a rise in serum interferon-beta after radiation. After treatment with radiotherapy and ipilimumab, TCR clones that originated in tumors expanded in peripheral blood.

The library was made by the immunoSEQ multiplex PCR assay. TCRdb stores this immuneACCESS table with in-frame sequences only. Part of the clones is absent; in the studies checked, under half of the shortfall reflects unresolved V genes, and no reason is known for the rest. The sample data list 90,000 to 100,000 clones, and 88% of these were observed just once. The ten largest clonotypes hold 4.5% to 5% of the sample. The study evaluated CTLA-4 blockade (ipilimumab) given together with focal radiation therapy in patients who had chemo-refractory metastatic non-small-cell lung cancer. The CDR3 spans 13 residues, from the cysteine through the phenylalanine. Of all the DNA, just the CDR3 is kept, 39 bases in frame from base 1. CDR1 and CDR2, per the germline V gene, are SGHNT and YENEEA. V is cut by 9 bases and J by 4 bases, and the space between the germline ends is 15 bases. As concerns this clone: The specificity of this receptor is unknown. No much larger clonotype is one base removed from it; base qualities were not supplied.

This sequence uses TRBV11-3 and TRBJ1-1; D gene: possibly TRBD1, on 5 matching bases. Sequenced here: peripheral blood, sampled from a patient treated with radiotherapy plus ipilimumab. This clonotype was obtained from a human donor with non-small cell lung cancer that progressed on radiotherapy plus ipilimumab. The nucleotides read TGTGCCAGTAGCAAAGGGGCAGCCACTGAAGCTTTCTTT. Translated, it gives CASSKGAATEAFF.